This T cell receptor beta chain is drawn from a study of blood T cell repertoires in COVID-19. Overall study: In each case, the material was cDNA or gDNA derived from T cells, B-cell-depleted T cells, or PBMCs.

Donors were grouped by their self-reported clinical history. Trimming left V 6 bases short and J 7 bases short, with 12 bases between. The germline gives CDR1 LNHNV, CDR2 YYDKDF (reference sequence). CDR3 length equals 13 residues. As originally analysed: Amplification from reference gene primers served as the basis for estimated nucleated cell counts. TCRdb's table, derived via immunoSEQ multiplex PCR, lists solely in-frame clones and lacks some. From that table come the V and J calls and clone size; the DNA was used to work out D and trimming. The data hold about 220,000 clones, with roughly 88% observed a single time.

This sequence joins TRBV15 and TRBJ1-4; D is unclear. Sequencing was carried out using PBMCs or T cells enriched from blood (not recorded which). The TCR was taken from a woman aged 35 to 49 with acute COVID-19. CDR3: CATREAPSEKLFF. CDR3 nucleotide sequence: TGTGCCACCAGGGAGGCCCCTAGTGAAAAACTGTTTTTT.